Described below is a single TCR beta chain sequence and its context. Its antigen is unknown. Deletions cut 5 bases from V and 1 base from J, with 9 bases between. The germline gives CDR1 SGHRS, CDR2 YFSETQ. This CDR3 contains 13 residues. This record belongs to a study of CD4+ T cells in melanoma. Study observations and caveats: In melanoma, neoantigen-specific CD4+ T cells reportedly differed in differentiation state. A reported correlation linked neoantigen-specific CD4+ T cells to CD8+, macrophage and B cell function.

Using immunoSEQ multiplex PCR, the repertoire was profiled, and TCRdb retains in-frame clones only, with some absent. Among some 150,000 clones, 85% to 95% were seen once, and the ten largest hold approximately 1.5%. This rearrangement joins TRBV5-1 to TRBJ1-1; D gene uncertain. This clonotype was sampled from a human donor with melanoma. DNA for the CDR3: TGCGCCAGCAGGGGTCAGGAGAACACTGAAGCTTTCTTT. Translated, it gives CASRGQENTEAFF.